The rows below give T cell receptor beta chains drawn from one sample of a study of blood T cell repertoires in COVID-19. Libraries were prepared by immunoSEQ multiplex PCR; TCRdb keeps only in-frame clonotypes and omits some of them. The sample carries fewer than 30,000 clones, over 75% recorded once. Sequenced: peripheral blood. The receptors here all came from a man aged 65 to 85 with active COVID-19. CDR3s include the opening cysteine and the closing phenylalanine or tryptophan. Rows may omit the clone size; those that give it use once, few, many or a size class.

j_call,clone_size,cdr3_length,v_call,cdr3_aa
TRBJ1-3,NA,15,TRBV2,CASSRAGERGNTIYF
TRBJ1-1,NA,13,TRBV30,CAWSGTGRTEAFF
TRBJ2-2,NA,17,TRBV5-8,CASSFLSGPGGTGELFF
TRBJ2-5,NA,15,TRBV7-2,CASSLDDRGRETQYF
TRBJ1-2,NA,10,TRBV20-1,CSARSGGYTF
TRBJ1-1,once,15,TRBV28,CASSPPPGGRTEAFF
TRBJ2-1,few,16,TRBV4-1,CASSQETSGGRNEQFF
TRBJ2-1,NA,19,TRBV5-1,CASSLARSGTSSSYNEQFF
TRBJ1-5,NA,17,TRBV10-3,CAISEHTPGDSNQPQHF
TRBJ2-1,NA,14,TRBV7-2,CASSLGASGGDQFF
TRBJ2-6,NA,14,TRBV30,CAWDPGRGANVLTF
TRBJ2-1,NA,16,TRBV15,CATSRGGGSSYNEQFF
TRBJ2-5,NA,14,TRBV11-3,CASRGAPRQETQYF
TRBJ2-3,NA,16,TRBV4-1,CASSQATSGGAYTQYF
TRBJ2-5,once,14,TRBV7-2,CASSLSRSGETQYF
TRBJ2-5,NA,14,TRBV5-6,CASSLTLEAETQYF